The present T cell receptor (beta chain) was sequenced within a study of shared clonotypes between healthy human individuals. The protocol was immunoSEQ multiplex PCR, while the TCRdb copy is restricted to in-frame clones and leaves out a portion. The table records approximately 2,300,000 clones, 80% to 95% of them present only once. This CDR3 is built from 16 residues. In germline, CDR1 is MNHEY, CDR2 SMNVEV (reference sequence). Deletions cut 4 bases from V and 5 bases from J, with 21 bases between. Sequencing was carried out using naive CD4+ T cells from PBMCs. Subset in this sample: CD45RA+ positively selected. This sequence joins TRBV27 and TRBJ2-7, with D possibly TRBD2 on 5 matching bases. The source is a man aged 18 to 30 in good health. Some clones in this sample may be carry-over from other donors' samples. The CDR3 nucleotides read TGTGCCAGCAGTTCACACTTCCGGGATAGGTACCACGAGCAGTACTTC. This sequence encodes CASSSHFRDRYHEQYF.